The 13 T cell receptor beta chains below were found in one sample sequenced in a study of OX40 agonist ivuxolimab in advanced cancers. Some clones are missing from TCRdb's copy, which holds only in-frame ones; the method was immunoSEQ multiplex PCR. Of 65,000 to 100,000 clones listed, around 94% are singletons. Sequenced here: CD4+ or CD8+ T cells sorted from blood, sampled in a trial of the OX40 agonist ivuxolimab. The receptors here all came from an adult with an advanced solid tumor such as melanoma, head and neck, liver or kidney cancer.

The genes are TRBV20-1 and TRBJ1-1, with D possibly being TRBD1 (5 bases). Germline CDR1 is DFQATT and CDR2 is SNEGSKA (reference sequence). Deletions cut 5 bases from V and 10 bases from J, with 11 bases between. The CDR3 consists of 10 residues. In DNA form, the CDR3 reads TGCAGTGCTGGAGGGACCCGAGCTTTCTTT. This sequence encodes CSAGGTRAFF.

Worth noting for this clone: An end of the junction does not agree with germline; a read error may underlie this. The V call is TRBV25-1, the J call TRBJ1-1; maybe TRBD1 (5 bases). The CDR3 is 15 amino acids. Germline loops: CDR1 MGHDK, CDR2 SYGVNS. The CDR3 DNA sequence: TGTGCCAGCAGTAAATATCAGGGCGGGAACACTGAAGCTTTCTTT. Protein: CASSKYQGGNTEAFF.

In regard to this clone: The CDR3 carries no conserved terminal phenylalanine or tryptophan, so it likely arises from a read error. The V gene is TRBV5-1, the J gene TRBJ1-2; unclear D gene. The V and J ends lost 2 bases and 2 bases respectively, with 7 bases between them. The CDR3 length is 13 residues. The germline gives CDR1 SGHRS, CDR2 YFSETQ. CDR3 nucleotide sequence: TGCGCCAGCAGCTTCGGCAGCAACTATGGCTACACCCTC. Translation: CASSFGSNYGYTL.

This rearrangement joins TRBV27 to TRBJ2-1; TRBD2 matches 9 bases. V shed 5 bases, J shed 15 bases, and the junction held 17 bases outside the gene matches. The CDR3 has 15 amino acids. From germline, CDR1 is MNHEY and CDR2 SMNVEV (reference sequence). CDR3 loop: CASSISPGLASPPFF. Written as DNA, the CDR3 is TGTGCCAGCAGTATTTCACCGGGACTAGCATCCCCCCCGTTCTTC.

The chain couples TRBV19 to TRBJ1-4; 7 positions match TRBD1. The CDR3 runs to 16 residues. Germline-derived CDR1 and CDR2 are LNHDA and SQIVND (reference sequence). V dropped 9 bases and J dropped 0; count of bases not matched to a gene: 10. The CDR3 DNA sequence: TGTGCCAGCCGACTGACAGGGAGAACAACTAATGAAAAACTGTTTTTT. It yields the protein CASRLTGRTTNEKLFF.

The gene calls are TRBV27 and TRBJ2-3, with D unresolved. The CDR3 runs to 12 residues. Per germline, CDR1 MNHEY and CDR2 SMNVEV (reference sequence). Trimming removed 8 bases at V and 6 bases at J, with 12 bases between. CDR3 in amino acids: CASSNDPDTQYF. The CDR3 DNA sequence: TGTGCCAGCTCGAATGATCCCGATACGCAGTATTTT.

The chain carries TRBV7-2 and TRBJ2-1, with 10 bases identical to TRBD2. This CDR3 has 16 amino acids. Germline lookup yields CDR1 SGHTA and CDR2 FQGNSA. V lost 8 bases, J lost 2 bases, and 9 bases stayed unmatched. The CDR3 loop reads CASEGTSGTPYNEQFF. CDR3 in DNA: TGTGCCAGCGAGGGTACTAGCGGGACGCCCTACAATGAGCAGTTCTTC.

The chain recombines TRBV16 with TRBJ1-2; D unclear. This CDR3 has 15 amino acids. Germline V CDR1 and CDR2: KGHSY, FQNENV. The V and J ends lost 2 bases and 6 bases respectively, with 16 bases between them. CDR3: CASSQNGEGRNGYTF. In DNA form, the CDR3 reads TGTGCCAGCAGCCAAAACGGGGAAGGGAGGAATGGCTACACCTTC.

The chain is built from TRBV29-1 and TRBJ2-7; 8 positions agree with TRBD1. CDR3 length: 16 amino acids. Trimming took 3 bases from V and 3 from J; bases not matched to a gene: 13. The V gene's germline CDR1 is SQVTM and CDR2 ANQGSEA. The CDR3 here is CSVEETRTGLDYEQYF. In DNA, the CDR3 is TGCAGCGTTGAGGAGACCAGGACAGGGTTAGACTACGAGCAGTACTTC.

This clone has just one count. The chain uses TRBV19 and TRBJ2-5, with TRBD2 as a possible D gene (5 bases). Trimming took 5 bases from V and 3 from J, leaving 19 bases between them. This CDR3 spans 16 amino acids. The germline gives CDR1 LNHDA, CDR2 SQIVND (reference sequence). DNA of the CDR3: TGTGCCAGTAGTGCCTCTAGGTGGGAGTCTGAAGAGACCCAGTACTTC. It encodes CASSASRWESEETQYF.

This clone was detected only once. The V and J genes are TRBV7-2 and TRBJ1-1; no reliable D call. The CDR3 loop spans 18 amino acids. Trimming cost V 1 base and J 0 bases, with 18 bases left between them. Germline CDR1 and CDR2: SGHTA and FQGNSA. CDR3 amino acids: CASSLVPTGSFMNTEAFF. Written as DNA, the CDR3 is TGTGCCAGCAGCTTAGTGCCTACTGGGAGTTTCATGAACACTGAAGCTTTCTTT.

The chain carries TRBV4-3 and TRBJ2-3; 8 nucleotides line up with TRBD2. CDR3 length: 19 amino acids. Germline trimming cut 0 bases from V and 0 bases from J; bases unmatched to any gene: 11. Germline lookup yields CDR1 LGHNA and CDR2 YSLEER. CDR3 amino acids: CASSQDNWSGRSSTDTQYF. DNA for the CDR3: TGCGCCAGCAGCCAAGATAACTGGAGCGGGAGATCGAGCACAGATACGCAGTATTTT.

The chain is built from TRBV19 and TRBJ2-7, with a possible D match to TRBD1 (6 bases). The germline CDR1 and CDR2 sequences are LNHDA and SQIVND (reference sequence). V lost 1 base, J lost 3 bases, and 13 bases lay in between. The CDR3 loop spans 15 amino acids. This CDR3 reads CASSIGQDSFYEQYF. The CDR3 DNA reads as TGTGCCAGTAGTATAGGTCAGGACAGTTTCTACGAGCAGTACTTC.